These 17 T cell receptor beta chains came from one sample sequenced in a study of blood T cells in healthy people across ages. PCR was performed a second time for about 6 to 12 cycles using a sample-barcoded 5' primer and a J-beta primer mix. Each CDR3 protein is one row after TCRdb ran MiXCR on the 5' RACE reads. This repertoire shows more than 800,000 distinct CDR3 sequences, 40% to 50% found once; its top ten account for approximately 17%. Sequencing was carried out using blood. The source is an older woman in good health.

The chain employs TRBV11-2 and TRBJ2-7, with 15 bases fitting TRBD2. Germline CDR1 SGHAT, CDR2 FQNNGV. J lost 5 bases, V lost 4 bases, and 6 bases had no gene match. CDR3 length: 16 residues. Written as DNA, the CDR3 is TGTGCCAGCAGCTCCTACGGACTAGCGGGAGGGGACGAGCAGTACTTC. Its protein product is CASSSYGLAGGDEQYF.

This clonotype was recorded only once. A read error is likely, as this CDR3 ends without the conserved phenylalanine or tryptophan. This rearrangement joins TRBV3-1 to TRBJ2-7; D unresolved. CDR1 and CDR2 (germline): LGHDT, YNNKEL (reference sequence). The V end was cut by 3 bases, the J end by 3 bases, with 6 bases between. The CDR3 has 12 amino acids. In nucleotides, the CDR3 is TGTGCCAGCAGCCACCTGAACTACGAGCAGTACCTC. Its translation is CASSHLNYEQYL.

Points on this clonotype: Sequence at one end of the junction differs from germline and may be a read error. V is TRBV6-5 and J is TRBJ1-1, with a weak D call TRBD1 (5 bases). The CDR3 runs 13 residues. In germline, CDR1 is MNHEY, CDR2 SVGAGI. The CDR3: CAGSYQGHTEAFF. CDR3 DNA: TGTGCCGGCAGTTATCAGGGACACACTGAAGCTTTCTTT.

This rearrangement joins TRBV29-1 to TRBJ2-5, with 14 bases matching TRBD2. Germline V gene data show CDR1 as SQVTM and CDR2 as ANQGSEA. This CDR3 is built from 14 residues. After removal of 7 bases from V and 4 bases from J, the junction contained 5 bases not matched to a gene. CDR3 loop: CSAGTSGSGETQYF. CDR3 nucleotides: TGCAGCGCAGGGACTAGCGGGAGTGGAGAGACCCAGTACTTC. Variable domain in full (rest from reference TRBV29-1 and TRBJ2-5): SAVISQKPSRDICQRGTSLTIQCQVDSQVTMMFWYRQQPGQSLTLIATANQGSEATYESGFVIDKFPISRPNLTFSTLTVSNMSPEDSSIYLCSAGTSGSGETQYFGPGTRLLVL.

J is TRBJ2-7 and V is TRBV4-2, with 7 bases aligning to TRBD2. V lost 0 bases, J lost 0 bases, and 5 bases stayed unmatched. Germline CDR1 LGHNA, CDR2 YNFKEQ. This CDR3 comprises 16 residues. The CDR3 DNA is TGTGCCAGCAGCCAAGATAGGTCTAGCGGCTCCTACGAGCAGTACTTC. Its protein is CASSQDRSSGSYEQYF.

The V gene is TRBV20-1, the J gene TRBJ1-4, with D perhaps matching TRBD1 (5 bases). With 5 bases removed from V and 8 bases from J, the gap between germline ends came to 12 bases. The CDR3 covers 12 residues. Germline V lookup: CDR1 DFQATT, CDR2 SNEGSKA (reference sequence). This chain's CDR3 is CSALAQGEKLFF. CDR3 bases: TGCAGTGCTTTAGCGCAGGGCGAAAAACTGTTTTTT.

This chain connects TRBV7-9 to TRBJ2-1, with D unresolved. Between the trimmed V and J ends, which lost 6 bases and 6 bases, there was a span of 6 bases. The V gene's germline CDR1 is SEHNR and CDR2 FQNEAQ (reference sequence). The CDR3 consists of 11 residues. The CDR3 loop is CASSRINEQFF. The CDR3 nucleotides read TGTGCCAGCAGTCGAATCAATGAGCAGTTCTTC.

V and J are TRBV11-2 and TRBJ2-7; D is ambiguous. The length of the CDR3 is 14 residues. Germline values: CDR1 SGHAT, CDR2 FQNNGV. V lost 1 base and J 2 bases, leaving 9 bases between the germline ends. DNA for the CDR3: TGTGCCAGCAGCTTAGTTTATCAGGCCTACGAGCAGTACTTC. Its translation is CASSLVYQAYEQYF.

The chain couples TRBV11-2 to TRBJ1-4; no clear D. The germline gives CDR1 SGHAT, CDR2 FQNNGV. The CDR3 spans 14 residues. Deletions cut 2 bases from V and 7 bases from J, with 11 bases between. The CDR3 DNA follows: TGTGCCAGCAGCTTAATAGGAAGGGCTGAAAAACTGTTTTTT. The encoded protein is CASSLIGRAEKLFF.

This clonotype came up many times. The chain has TRBV10-3 and TRBJ2-3, with D possibly called TRBD1 or TRBD2 (6 bases each). Deletions cut 7 bases from V and 3 bases from J, with 26 bases between. The germline V gene encodes CDR1 ENHRY and CDR2 SYGVKD. CDR3 length equals 18 residues. Here the CDR3 reads CAITEEFIRGGVTDTQYF. CDR3 DNA: TGTGCCATCACCGAGGAGTTTATCAGGGGAGGTGTAACAGATACGCAGTATTTT.

The chain joins TRBV12-3 or TRBV12-4 to TRBJ2-3, with D uncertain. V dropped 1 base and J dropped 11 bases, with 16 bases sitting between them. CDR3 length: 14 amino acids. CDR3 protein: CASSLGPNTDVQYF. CDR3 nucleotides: TGTGCCAGCAGTTTAGGACCGAACACAGATGTGCAGTATTTT.

The chain couples TRBV11-2 to TRBJ2-5; D perhaps matches TRBD2 (5 bases). Trimming left V 3 bases short and J 7 bases short, with 6 bases between. CDR1 and CDR2 from the germline V gene are SGHAT and FQNNGV. The CDR3 loop spans 11 amino acids. This CDR3 reads CASSFGRTQYF. The CDR3 DNA follows: TGTGCCAGCAGCTTTGGGAGGACCCAGTACTTC.

The chain carries TRBV20-1 and TRBJ2-3; D unclear. V gave up 6 bases and J gave up 3 bases, with 10 bases separating them. This CDR3 is built from 12 residues. Per the germline V gene, CDR1 is DFQATT and CDR2 is SNEGSKA (reference sequence). Here the CDR3 DNA reads TGCAGTGCGGGCCTAGGGACAGATACGCAGTATTTT. Protein product: CSAGLGTDTQYF.

V and J are TRBV3-1 and TRBJ2-1, with D possibly being TRBD1 or TRBD2 (5 bases each). From germline, CDR1 is LGHDT and CDR2 YNNKEL (reference sequence). The CDR3 is 17 amino acids. V dropped 1 base and J dropped 0 bases, with 13 bases sitting between them. The CDR3: CASSQGLGESSYNEQFF. The CDR3 DNA reads as TGTGCCAGCAGCCAAGGCCTGGGGGAGAGCTCCTACAATGAGCAGTTCTTC.

The chain joins TRBV20-1 to TRBJ2-1; no reliable D call. The CDR3 runs 15 residues. The V end lost 4 bases, the J end lost 0 bases, and 13 bases lay between the germline ends. Germline V gene sequence: CDR1 DFQATT, CDR2 SNEGSKA (reference sequence). The CDR3 DNA reads as TGCAGTGCTAAACGGTATTCGAGCTCCTACAATGAGCAGTTCTTC. This sequence encodes CSAKRYSSSYNEQFF.

This clonotype has more than one count but fewer than ten. The chain combines TRBV9 with TRBJ2-1; tentative D call: TRBD2 (6 bases). The CDR3 is made up of 13 amino acids. With 2 bases removed from V and 12 bases from J, the gap between germline ends came to 15 bases. In germline, CDR1 is SGDLS, CDR2 YYNGEE. Here the CDR3 DNA reads TGTGCCAGCAGCGTCCTCTTCGGGAGCCTGCAGTTCTTC. Amino acid sequence: CASSVLFGSLQFF. Together with reference TRBV9 and TRBJ2-1, the CDR3 gives the full variable domain: DSGVTQTPKHLITATGQRVTLRCSPRSGDLSVYWYQQSLDQGLQFLIQYYNGEERAKGNILERFSAQQFPDLHSELNLSSLELGDSALYFCASSVLFGSLQFFGPGTRLTVL.

The chain couples TRBV7-2 to TRBJ2-5; 7 nucleotides align to TRBD1. This CDR3 has 17 amino acids. Trimming removed 5 bases from V and 2 bases from J; junction bases left unmatched: 14. Germline CDR1 is SGHTA and CDR2 is FQGNSA. The DNA for the CDR3 is TGTGCCAGCAGCCTATTGCCCGCGACAGGGATACAAGAGACCCAGTACTTC. It yields the protein CASSLLPATGIQETQYF.